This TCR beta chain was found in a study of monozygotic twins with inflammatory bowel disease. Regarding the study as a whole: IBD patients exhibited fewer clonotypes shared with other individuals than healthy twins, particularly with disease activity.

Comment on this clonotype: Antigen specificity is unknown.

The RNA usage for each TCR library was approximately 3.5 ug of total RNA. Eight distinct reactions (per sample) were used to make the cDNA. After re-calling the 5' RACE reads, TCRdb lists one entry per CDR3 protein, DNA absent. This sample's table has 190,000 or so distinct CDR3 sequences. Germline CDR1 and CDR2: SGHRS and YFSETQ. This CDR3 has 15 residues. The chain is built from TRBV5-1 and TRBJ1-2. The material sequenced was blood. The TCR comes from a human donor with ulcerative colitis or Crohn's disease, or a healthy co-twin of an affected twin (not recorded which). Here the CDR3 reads CASSVTGGRDYGYTF.